This T cell receptor beta chain was recovered during a study of OX40 agonist ivuxolimab in advanced cancers. Study-wide background: Two patients with cutaneous melanoma and one with hepatocellular carcinoma, three in total, showed partial responses.

Of note for this clone: Its cognate antigen is unknown.

This CDR3 region has 12 residues. Trimming took 0 bases from V and 4 from J, leaving 3 bases between them. The germline CDR1 and CDR2 sequences are SGHRS and YFSETQ. Libraries were prepared by immunoSEQ multiplex PCR; TCRdb keeps only in-frame clonotypes and omits some of them. The sample holds under 80,000 clones; 85% are singletons and the top ten take roughly 0.58%. Study-wide results and caveats: CD4+ and CD8+ blood T cells expanded clonally by week 6 at 0.1 to 3.0 mg/kg. Averaging showed that CD8+ T cells had more expanded clones than CD4+ did.

This rearrangement joins TRBV5-1 to TRBJ2-3; D is unresolved. The clonotype comes from an adult with an advanced solid tumor such as melanoma, head and neck, liver or kidney cancer. The sequences come from CD4+ or CD8+ T cells sorted from blood, collected in a trial of the OX40 agonist ivuxolimab. The CDR3 here is CASSLGSDTQYF. CDR3 in DNA: TGCGCCAGCAGCTTGGGTTCAGATACGCAGTATTTT.